This T cell receptor (beta chain) was obtained from a study of response to subunit inactivated influenza vaccine. Study conclusions and caveats: Authors suggested each seasonal flu vaccination may recruit only limited numbers of new T cells.

This clonotype was detected only a few times. Its specificity is unknown. The germline CDR1 and CDR2 sequences are SGHRS and YFSETQ. The CDR3 runs 15 residues. Losses at the gene ends were 4 bases for V and 2 bases for J; bases not matched to a gene: 7. TCRdb passed the RT-PCR reads through MiXCR, listing each CDR3 protein once. This sample yields hundreds of thousands of distinct CDR3 sequences, of which 15% to 19% are seen a single time; 9.5% to 13% belongs to the top ten. The chain has TRBV5-1 and TRBJ2-7; 9 nucleotides agree with TRBD1. The TCR sequence derives from a man over 45 who received an inactivated influenza vaccine. The sequenced sample was PBMCs from blood, obtained approximately 13 days after vaccination. The CDR3 nucleotides read TGCGCCAGCAGCACCGGGACAGGGCGGACCTACGAGCAGTACTTC. Translation: CASSTGTGRTYEQYF.